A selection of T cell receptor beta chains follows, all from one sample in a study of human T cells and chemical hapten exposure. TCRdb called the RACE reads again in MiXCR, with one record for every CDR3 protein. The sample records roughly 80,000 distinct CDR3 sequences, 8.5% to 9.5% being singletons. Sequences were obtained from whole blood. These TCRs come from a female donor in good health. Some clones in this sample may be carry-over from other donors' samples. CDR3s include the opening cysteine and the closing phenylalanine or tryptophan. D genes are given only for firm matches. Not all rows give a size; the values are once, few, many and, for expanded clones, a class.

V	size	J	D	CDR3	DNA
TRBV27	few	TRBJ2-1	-	CASSLLGRGNEQFF	TGTGCCAGCAGTTTATTAGGGCGGGGCAATGAGCAGTTCTTC
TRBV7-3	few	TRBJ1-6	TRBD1	CASSSKRDRTHPQPLHF	TGTGCCAGCAGCTCAAAACGGGACAGAACCCACCCGCAGCCCCTCCACTTT
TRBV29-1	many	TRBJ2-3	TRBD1	CSVESQGVNTDTQYF	TGCAGCGTTGAAAGTCAGGGGGTGAACACAGATACGCAGTATTTT
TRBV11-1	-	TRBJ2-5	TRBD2	CASSYSGGPQETQYF	TGTGCCAGCAGCTATAGCGGGGGACCTCAAGAGACCCAGTACTTC
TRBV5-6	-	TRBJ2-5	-	CASSLGTAPQETQYF	TGTGCCAGCAGCTTGGGGACAGCACCCCAAGAGACCCAGTACTTC
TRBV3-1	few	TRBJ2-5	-	CASSLLQETQYF	TGTGCCAGCAGCCTACTACAAGAGACCCAGTACTTC
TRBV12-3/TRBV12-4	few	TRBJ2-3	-	CASTIRRDTQYF	TGTGCCAGCACGATCAGGAGGGATACGCAGTATTTT
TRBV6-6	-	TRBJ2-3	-	CASRPQEGPVTDTQYF	TGTGCCAGCAGACCCCAGGAGGGGCCTGTGACAGATACGCAGTATTTT
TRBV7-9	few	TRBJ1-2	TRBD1	CASSPRLGTGSSNYGYTF	TGTGCCAGCAGCCCCCGCCTAGGGACAGGGTCTTCTAACTATGGCTACACCTTC
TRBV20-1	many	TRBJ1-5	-	CSASGVLQPQHF	TGCAGTGCTAGTGGGGTTTTACAGCCCCAGCATTTT
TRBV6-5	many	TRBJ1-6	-	CASSRGGVTLHF	TGTGCCAGCAGCCGGGGGGGCGTCACCCTCCACTTT
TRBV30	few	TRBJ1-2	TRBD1	CAWSRTGNYGYTF	TGTGCCTGGAGCCGGACAGGCAACTATGGCTACACCTTC
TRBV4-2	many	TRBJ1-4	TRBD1	CASSQNHRGQGEKLFF	TGTGCCAGCAGCCAGAACCACAGGGGGCAAGGTGAAAAACTGTTTTTT
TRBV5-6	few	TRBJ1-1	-	CASSPTGDGLNTEAFF	TGTGCCAGCAGCCCAACCGGGGACGGCCTGAACACTGAAGCTTTCTTT
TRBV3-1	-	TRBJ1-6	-	CASSPEGRASNSPLHF	TGTGCCAGCAGCCCAGAGGGGCGAGCGTCTAATTCACCCCTCCACTTT
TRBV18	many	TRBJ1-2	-	CASSPVSVRTQAPSGYTF	TGTGCCAGCTCACCAGTCTCGGTCCGGACGCAGGCACCCAGCGGCTACACCTTC
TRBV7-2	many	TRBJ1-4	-	CASSLVSEKLFF	TGTGCCAGCAGCTTAGTGAGTGAAAAACTGTTTTTT
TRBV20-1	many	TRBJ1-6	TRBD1	CSATTPGQAAYNSPLHF	TGCAGTGCTACAACCCCGGGACAGGCAGCCTATAATTCACCCCTCCACTTT
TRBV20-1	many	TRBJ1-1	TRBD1	CSAKNRGSTEAFF	TGCAGTGCCAAAAACAGGGGTAGCACTGAAGCTTTCTTT
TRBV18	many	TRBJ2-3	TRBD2	CASSRLAGRDTQYF	TGTGCCAGCTCACGACTAGCGGGGCGAGATACGCAGTATTTT
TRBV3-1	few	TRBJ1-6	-	CASSQNPWVGNSPLHF	TGTGCCAGCAGCCAGAACCCATGGGTCGGTAATTCACCCCTCCACTTT
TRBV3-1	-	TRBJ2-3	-	CASRRSGTDTQYF	TGTGCCAGCAGGAGGTCAGGAACAGATACGCAGTATTTT
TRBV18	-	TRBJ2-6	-	CASSPPFAGANVLTF	TGTGCCAGCTCACCACCGTTCGCTGGGGCCAACGTCCTGACTTTC
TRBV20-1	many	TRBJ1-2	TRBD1	CSALDSGGGYTF	TGCAGTGCTTTGGACTCAGGGGGGGGCTACACCTTC